This T cell receptor beta chain was recovered during a study of T-cell memory formation after mild COVID-19 (dated by TCRdb to the early 2020s). Context from the whole study: Most TCR sequence clusters were specific to one of the two donors. The cohort was made up of two young adult volunteers, one female and one male, who were previously healthy. In two donors, T-cell clones that expanded and contracted after mild COVID-19 were followed by sequencing TCRalpha and TCRbeta repertoires longitudinally. Here is what the overall study found, with its caveats: Clones contracting from day 15 to 85 had balanced CD4/CD8 phenotypes, while a second wave expanding from day 15 to 37 was biased towards CD4+. SARS-CoV-2 specificity was not confirmed for the second-wave clones peaking on day 37. The detection of some responding clones in pre-infection memory suggests that pre-existing cross-reactive memory T cells joined the SARS-CoV-2 response. Contracting CD4+ clones were located mainly in the CM and EM memory subsets, whereas CD8+ clones were found to be enriched in EMRA. The study covered only a couple of mild cases, and larger cohorts including severe cases with pre-infection samples were considered necessary.

The sample was run on an Illumina NovaSeq 6000. Using 5'RACE with constant-segment primers, TCRalpha and TCRbeta cDNA libraries were constructed, with sample barcodes and unique molecular identifiers added in the process. RNA was extracted from every sample with Trizol reagent. Amplification of the libraries took two PCR steps, and the second step added a second sample barcode plus Illumina TruSeq adapters. Sequencing of libraries was performed on an Illumina NovaSeq with 2 x 150 bp paired-end reads. As for how the authors treated the data: With migec v1.2.7, reads were demultiplexed and then collapsed into UMI-guided consensus sequences. With mixcr v2.1.11, UMI consensuses were aligned to TRA and TRB V and J templates and assembled into clonotypes. A clonotype was counted as expanded or contracted only when both edgeR and NoisET called the clonotype significant, with the noise models trained on biological replicates. For edgeR calls, a false discovery rate-adjusted p below 0.01 and a log2 fold-change threshold of 1 were applied. As an exploratory analysis of dynamics, max-normalized trajectories of the 1000 most abundant clonotypes were examined with PCA combined with hierarchical clustering. The CD4 or CD8 phenotype of responding clones was assigned using the separately sequenced CD4+ and CD8+ repertoires. TCRdb took the public reads, trimmed them with fastp at Q25, ran MiXCR for clone calling and kept in-frame beta chains. A single entry per CDR3 protein holds the most common genes and DNA from its merged rows. TCRdb assigned the V and J calls; the authors' analysis was not used. In this sample the table shows roughly 610,000 distinct CDR3 sequences, 17% of which occur a single time. Together, the top ten hold 8.1% of the sample.

Concerning this clonotype: Its antigen is currently not known. Base quality data are lacking; no much larger clone is found one base away.

Cut back by 3 bases and 4 bases, the V and J ends lie 13 bases apart. Taken from cysteine to phenylalanine, the CDR3 has 14 residues. Only CDR3 DNA remains: 42 bases, in frame from the first base. The germline V gene sets CDR1 to SGDLS and CDR2 to YYNGEE. Ficoll-Paque density gradient centrifugation was used to isolate PBMCs. Sequenced: PBMCs or a T cell subset sorted from them (not recorded which). Recombination joined TRBV9 with TRBJ1-2; there is no confident call for the D gene. The clonotype comes from an adult woman who had mild COVID-19 (a few samples of this study predate the infection). The sample titles of this study are shuffled in the database, so cell type and time point are left out; the donor was told from shared clones. The sequenced DNA is TGTGCCAGCAGCGCCGGGGTGGGGTCCTATGGCTACACCTTC. It specifies CASSAGVGSYGYTF.